This is a list of T cell receptor beta chains from one sample in a study of cytomegalovirus exposure and HLA in healthy donors. Produced via immunoSEQ multiplex PCR; TCRdb's table is partial and in-frame only. The sample yields under 200,000 clones, around 75% seen once. The sample taken for sequencing was PBMCs. These receptors originate from a woman aged 25 to 39 in good health and CMV-seronegative. Both conserved end residues are part of each CDR3. A D gene is named only where the DNA matches it firmly. Only some rows state a clone size, as once, few, many or a class for expanded clones.

v_call	clone_size	d_call	j_call	cdr3_nt	cdr3_aa
TRBV19	-	TRBD1	TRBJ1-1	TGTGCCAGTAGTCACTATTCGCGACAGGGCGGGACTGAAGCTTTCTTT	CASSHYSRQGGTEAFF
TRBV5-4	once	-	TRBJ2-3	TGTGCCAGCAGCTTCCAGGCATCCCGGGATACGCAGTATTTT	CASSFQASRDTQYF
TRBV19	-	-	TRBJ2-1	TGTGCCAGTAGTGGTCAGGGCGGCCGCTCCTACAATGAGCAGTTCTTC	CASSGQGGRSYNEQFF
TRBV7-2	-	-	TRBJ1-2	TGTGCCAGCAGCCCGGTGGGGATGGGGGCCCGAAACTATGGCTACACCTTC	CASSPVGMGARNYGYTF
TRBV9	-	TRBD1	TRBJ2-5	TGTGCCAGCAACCCAGACAGGGGGCCGCTGGAGACCCAGTACTTC	CASNPDRGPLETQYF
TRBV7-9	-	TRBD2	TRBJ2-5	TGTGCCAGCAGCTTAAGACTAGCAGAAGAGACCCAGTACTTC	CASSLRLAEETQYF
TRBV5-4	-	TRBD1	TRBJ1-1	TGTGCCAGCAGCCCCGTCCCGGGACAGGGCCCAACCTTGAACACTGAAGCTTTCTTT	CASSPVPGQGPTLNTEAFF
TRBV7-6	-	-	TRBJ2-5	TGTGCCAGCAGCCTTCACCGGGACACCACTGGCGAGACCCAGTACTTC	CASSLHRDTTGETQYF
TRBV25-1	-	TRBD2	TRBJ2-1	TGTGCCAGCAGTGAATATCTCACCCCCGGGGGGTGGAATGAGCAGTTCTTC	CASSEYLTPGGWNEQFF
TRBV6-5	-	-	TRBJ1-5	TGTGCCAGCAGTAGGGACTTTAGCAATCAGCCCCAGCATTTT	CASSRDFSNQPQHF
TRBV6-1	few	-	TRBJ2-1	TGTGCCACCTCGGAGGTCTCCTACAATGAGCAGTTCTTC	CATSEVSYNEQFF
TRBV2	few	-	TRBJ1-1	TGTGCCAGCAGTGGAGGGAACACTGAAGCTTTCTTT	CASSGGNTEAFF
TRBV29-1	few	-	TRBJ1-2	TGCAGCGTTGGGGGGGGAGGCTACACCTTC	CSVGGGGYTF
TRBV18	-	TRBD2	TRBJ2-7	TGTGCCAGCTCACCGCAGGGACTAGCGAGCGAGCAGTACTTC	CASSPQGLASEQYF
TRBV14	-	-	TRBJ2-7	TGTGCCAGCAGCCAAGATTCCAGGGGTGGGGCCGAGCAGTACTTC	CASSQDSRGGAEQYF
TRBV19	-	TRBD1	TRBJ2-3	TGTGCCAGTAGTTTACGACAGGGGGCGGGGGATACGCAGTATTTT	CASSLRQGAGDTQYF
TRBV14	-	TRBD1	TRBJ2-7	TGTGCCAGCGGCAGGGGGTTATACGAGCAGTACTTC	CASGRGLYEQYF
TRBV21-1	-	-	TRBJ1-5	TGTGCCAGCAGCCACAATCAGCCCCAGCATTTT	CASSHNQPQHF
TRBV11-2	-	TRBD1	TRBJ1-2	TGTGCCAGCAGCCCCGGGACAGGGGGCATGTACTATGGCTACACCTTC	CASSPGTGGMYYGYTF
TRBV13	-	-	TRBJ2-3	TGTGCCAGCAGCTTTAGGACACCAGGGTATGCAGATACGCAGTATTTT	CASSFRTPGYADTQYF
TRBV30	few	TRBD1	TRBJ1-2	TGTGCCTGGAGTGAAGATTGGGACAGACACTACACCTTC	CAWSEDWDRHYTF
TRBV5-6	once	TRBD2	TRBJ2-3	TGTGCCAGCAGCTCCCCCCCGGGAGGGTCAGATACGCAGTATTTT	CASSSPPGGSDTQYF
TRBV15	-	TRBD2	TRBJ2-5	TGTGCCACCAGCAGTCGTCGGACTAGCGGTAACCAGTACTTC	CATSSRRTSGNQYF